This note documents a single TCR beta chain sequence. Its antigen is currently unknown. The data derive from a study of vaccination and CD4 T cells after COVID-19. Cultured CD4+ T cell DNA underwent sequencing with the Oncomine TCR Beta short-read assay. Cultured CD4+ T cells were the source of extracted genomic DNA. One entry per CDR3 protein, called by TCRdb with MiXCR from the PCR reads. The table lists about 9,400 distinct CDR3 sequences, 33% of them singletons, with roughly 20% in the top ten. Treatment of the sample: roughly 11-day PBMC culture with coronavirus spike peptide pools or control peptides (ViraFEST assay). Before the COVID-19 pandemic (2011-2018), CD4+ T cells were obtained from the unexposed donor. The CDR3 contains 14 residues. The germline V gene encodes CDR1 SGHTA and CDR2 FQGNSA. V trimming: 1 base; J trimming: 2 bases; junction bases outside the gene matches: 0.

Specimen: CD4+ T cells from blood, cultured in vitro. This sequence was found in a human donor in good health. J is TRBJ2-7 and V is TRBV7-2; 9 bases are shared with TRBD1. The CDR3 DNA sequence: TGTGCCAGCAGCTTAGGACAGGGGGCCTACGAGCAGTACTTC. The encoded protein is CASSLGQGAYEQYF.